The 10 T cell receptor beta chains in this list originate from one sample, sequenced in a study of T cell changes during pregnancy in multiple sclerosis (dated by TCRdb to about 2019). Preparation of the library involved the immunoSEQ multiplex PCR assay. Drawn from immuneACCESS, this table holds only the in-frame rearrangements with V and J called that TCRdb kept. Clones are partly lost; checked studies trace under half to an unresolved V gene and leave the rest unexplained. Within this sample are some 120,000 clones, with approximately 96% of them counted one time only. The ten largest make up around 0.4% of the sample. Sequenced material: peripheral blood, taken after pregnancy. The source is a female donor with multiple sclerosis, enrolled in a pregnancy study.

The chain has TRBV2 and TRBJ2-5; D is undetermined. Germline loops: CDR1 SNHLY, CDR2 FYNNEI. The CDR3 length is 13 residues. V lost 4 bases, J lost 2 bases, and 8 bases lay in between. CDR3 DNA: TGTGCCAGCAGTGTTTTCCAGCAAGAGACCCAGTACTTC. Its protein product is CASSVFQQETQYF.

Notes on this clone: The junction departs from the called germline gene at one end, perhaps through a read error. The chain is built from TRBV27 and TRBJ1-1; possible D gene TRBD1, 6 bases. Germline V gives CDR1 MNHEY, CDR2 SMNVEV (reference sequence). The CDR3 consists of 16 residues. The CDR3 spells CASSLYRVARQDSTIF. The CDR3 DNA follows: TGTGCCAGCAGTTTGTACAGGGTGGCCCGTCAAGACAGCACCATCTTT.

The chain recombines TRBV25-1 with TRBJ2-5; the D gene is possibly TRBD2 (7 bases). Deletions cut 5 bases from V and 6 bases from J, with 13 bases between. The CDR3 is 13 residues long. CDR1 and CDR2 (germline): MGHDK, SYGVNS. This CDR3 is CASSLGGAKTQYF. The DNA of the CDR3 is TGTGCCAGCAGTTTGGGGGGGGCAAAGACCCAGTACTTC.

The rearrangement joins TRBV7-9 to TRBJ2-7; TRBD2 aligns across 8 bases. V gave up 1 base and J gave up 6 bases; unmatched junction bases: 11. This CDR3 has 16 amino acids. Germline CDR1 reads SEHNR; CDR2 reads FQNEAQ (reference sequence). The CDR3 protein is CASSLGGLTSVSEQYF. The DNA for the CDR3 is TGTGCCAGCAGCTTAGGCGGGTTGACTAGCGTCTCCGAGCAGTACTTC. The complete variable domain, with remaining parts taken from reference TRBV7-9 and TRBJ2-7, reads DTGVSQNPRHKITKRGQNVTFRCDPISEHNRLYWYRQTLGQGPEFLTYFQNEAQLEKSRLLSDRFSAERPKGSFSTLEIQRTEQGDSAMYLCASSLGGLTSVSEQYFGPGTRLTVT.

As DNA, the CDR3 is TGTGCCAGCAGTTTAAGCTTGACGACAGGTGAAGCTTTCTTT. As protein: CASSLSLTTGEAFF. J is TRBJ1-1 and V is TRBV27; D possibly corresponds to TRBD1 (6 bases). Germline V gene sequence: CDR1 MNHEY, CDR2 SMNVEV (reference sequence). Trimming removed 2 bases at V and 7 bases at J, with 14 bases between. The CDR3 runs to 14 residues.

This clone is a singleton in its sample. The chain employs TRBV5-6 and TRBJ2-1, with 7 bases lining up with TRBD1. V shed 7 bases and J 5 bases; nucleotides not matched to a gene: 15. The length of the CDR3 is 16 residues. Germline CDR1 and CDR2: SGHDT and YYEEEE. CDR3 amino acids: CASWSSGQLGHNEQFF. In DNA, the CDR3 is TGTGCCAGCTGGTCGTCGGGACAGCTCGGACACAATGAGCAGTTCTTC.

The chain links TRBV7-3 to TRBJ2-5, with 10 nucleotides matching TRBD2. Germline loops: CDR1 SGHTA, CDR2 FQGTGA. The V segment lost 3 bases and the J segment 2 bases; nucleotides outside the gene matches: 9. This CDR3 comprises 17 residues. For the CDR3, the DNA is TGTGCCAGCAGCTTGGGTCTAGCGGGAGTTGGGCAAGAGACCCAGTACTTC. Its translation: CASSLGLAGVGQETQYF.

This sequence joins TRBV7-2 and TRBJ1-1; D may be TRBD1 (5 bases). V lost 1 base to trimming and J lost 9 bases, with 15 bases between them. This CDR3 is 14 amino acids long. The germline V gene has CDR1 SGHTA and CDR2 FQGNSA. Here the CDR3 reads CASSLVLGGNQAFF. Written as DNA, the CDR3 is TGTGCCAGCAGCTTAGTTCTTGGGGGGAATCAAGCTTTCTTT.

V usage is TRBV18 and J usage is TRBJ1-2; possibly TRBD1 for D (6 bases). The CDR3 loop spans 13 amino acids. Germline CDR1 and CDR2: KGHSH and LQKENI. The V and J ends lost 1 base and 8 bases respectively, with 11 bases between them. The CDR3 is CASSPLAGEGYTF. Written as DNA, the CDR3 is TGTGCCAGCTCACCACTGGCAGGGGAGGGCTACACCTTC. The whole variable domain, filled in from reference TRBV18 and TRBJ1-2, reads NAGVMQNPRHLVRRRGQEARLRCSPMKGHSHVYWYRQLPEEGLKFMVYLQKENIIDESGMPKERFSAEFPKEGPSILRIQQVVRGDSAAYFCASSPLAGEGYTFGSGTRLTVV.

The CDR3: CASSLGPGAVNEQFF. The CDR3 DNA follows: TGTGCCAGCAGCTTGGGGCCGGGAGCAGTCAATGAGCAGTTCTTC. The chain is built from TRBV5-4 and TRBJ2-1; D is possibly TRBD2 (6 bases). The CDR3 is made up of 15 amino acids. The V and J ends lost 0 bases and 6 bases respectively, with 13 bases between them. Germline V CDR1 and CDR2: SGHNT, YYREEE (reference sequence).